The present entry profiles one T cell receptor beta chain with its context. On each TCR cDNA molecule, a unique molecular identifier was present. TCRdb reanalysed the 5' RACE reads using MiXCR and keeps one entry per CDR3 protein. The sample includes around 41,000 distinct CDR3 sequences, almost 7% of them seen just once. These data come from a study of spatial heterogeneity in lung cancer. Time point specified: sample taken at primary tumor resection. Whole RNA, which was extracted from tumor, nontumor lung tissue or frozen PBMC, was sequenced without any cell sorting. This specimen was PBMCs, taken at surgery. The source of this sequence is a female donor with early-stage non-small cell lung cancer.

Here the CDR3 DNA reads TGCGCCAGCAGCCGTGGGACGGGGAATGAAAAACTGTTTTTT. Residues: CASSRGTGNEKLFF. This chain links TRBV5-1 with TRBJ1-4; D may be TRBD1 (5 bases). CDR3 length: 14 residues. CDR1 is SGHRS, CDR2 YFSETQ, per germline. V was shortened by 4 bases and J by 5 bases, with 12 bases between the two germline ends.